These T cell receptor beta chains were read from a single sample in a study of CD8 T cells in ankylosing spondylitis. A single record per CDR3 protein comes from TCRdb applying MiXCR to the 5' RACE reads. The data show roughly 670,000 distinct CDR3 sequences, roughly 19% seen once. The specimen sequenced was blood, either unsorted or a sorted T cell fraction (not recorded which). These receptors all come from a male donor with ankylosing spondylitis. The CDR3 runs from the conserved cysteine through the conserved F or W. A D gene is named only where the DNA matches it firmly. Clone size appears in some rows only: once, few, many, or a class for an expanded clone.

V	D	size	J	DNA	CDR3
TRBV7-8	.	.	TRBJ2-3	TGTGCCAGCAGCTCCCCTCTATCGGGGGGCCAAGATACGCAGTATTTT	CASSSPLSGGQDTQYF
TRBV12-3/TRBV12-4	.	many	TRBJ1-2	TGTGCCAGCACCAAGCTACAGGAGCCAAGGGATGGCTACACCTTC	CASTKLQEPRDGYTF
TRBV27	.	few	TRBJ2-1	TGTGCCAGCAGTTTCCTAGCAGGTAATGAGCAGTTCTTC	CASSFLAGNEQFF
TRBV7-9	.	few	TRBJ2-3	TGTGCCAGCAGCTCCCAATGGGGGGGCCCCACAGATACGCAGTATTTT	CASSSQWGGPTDTQYF
TRBV6-2/TRBV6-3	.	few	TRBJ2-3	TGTGCCAGCAGTTATTTAGGTTTGGATACGCAGTATTTT	CASSYLGLDTQYF
TRBV5-1	.	few	TRBJ2-1	TGCGCCAGCAGTCTGACCGGGACGACGTTGAATGAGCAGTTCTTC	CASSLTGTTLNEQFF
TRBV7-3	.	few	TRBJ2-7	TGTGCCAGCAGCTTAGGGACTCCCTTCTTATCCTACGAGCAGTACTTC	CASSLGTPFLSYEQYF
TRBV7-9	.	.	TRBJ1-2	TGTGCCAGCACCCCGGAGGGGCCGGGCGGCTACACCTTC	CASTPEGPGGYTF
TRBV4-1	.	.	TRBJ2-1	TGCGCCAGCAGCCAAGATTATAGGCGTTGGGACAATGAGCAGTTCTTC	CASSQDYRRWDNEQFF
TRBV2	.	.	TRBJ2-1	TGTGCCAGCAGGAGGACAGCCTCCTACAATGAGCAGTTCTTC	CASRRTASYNEQFF
TRBV6-4	.	.	TRBJ2-3	TGTGCCAGCAGTGCTGCGGGGCGCGACACAGATACGCAGTATTTT	CASSAAGRDTDTQYF
TRBV7-6	.	.	TRBJ2-5	TGTGCCAGCAGCGTATCGGAGACCCAGTACTTC	CASSVSETQYF
TRBV29-1	.	many	TRBJ1-1	TGCAGCGCCGGACTACTGAACACTGAAGCTTTCTTT	CSAGLLNTEAFF
TRBV5-5	.	.	TRBJ2-7	TGTGCCAGCAGCTCGCCGCGAGAGGGATCATACGAGCAGTACTTC	CASSSPREGSYEQYF
TRBV27	TRBD2	.	TRBJ2-1	TGTGCCAGCAGTTTCAGCGCGGGAGGCCCCAATGAGCAGTTCTTC	CASSFSAGGPNEQFF
TRBV5-1	.	.	TRBJ2-1	TGCGCCAGCAGCAGGGACTGGAGGTGGAATGAGCAGTTCTTC	CASSRDWRWNEQFF
TRBV6-1	.	.	TRBJ1-5	TGTGCCAGCACCAATAGGGGGTTGGGCAATCAGCCCCAGCATTTT	CASTNRGLGNQPQHF
TRBV5-6	TRBD2	few	TRBJ2-1	TGTGCCAGCAGCACGGATCCCGGGACTAGCGGGACCAATGAGCAGTTCTTC	CASSTDPGTSGTNEQFF
TRBV2	.	few	TRBJ2-7	TGTGCCAGCAGTGAAAATCCAGGAAAAAACTACGAGCAGTACTTC	CASSENPGKNYEQYF
TRBV5-1	.	.	TRBJ2-5	TGCGCCAGCAGCGATTCCCCCCAAGAGACCCAGTACTTC	CASSDSPQETQYF
TRBV5-6	.	.	TRBJ2-6	TGTGCCAGCAGCTTGTACGAGATCGTGCTTTCTGGGGCCAACGTCCTGACTTTC	CASSLYEIVLSGANVLTF
TRBV27	.	.	TRBJ1-2	TGTGCCAGCAGTTTAAGAGGGAGCTATGGCTACACCTTC	CASSLRGSYGYTF
TRBV6-2/TRBV6-3	TRBD1	few	TRBJ1-4	TGTGCCAGCAGTTACGGGACAGGGAGTGAAAAACTGTTTTTT	CASSYGTGSEKLFF
TRBV3-1	TRBD2	few	TRBJ2-7	TGTGCCAGCAGCCATGAACTAGCGGGATCTCACGAGCAGTACTTC	CASSHELAGSHEQYF
TRBV3-1	TRBD2	.	TRBJ2-6	TGTGCCAGCAGCCAAGGACTAGCGGGGACTGGGGCCAACGTCCTGACTTTC	CASSQGLAGTGANVLTF
TRBV5-1	.	.	TRBJ2-2	TGCGCCAGCAGCTTGCGGCCGGGGGCAGACACCGGGGAGCTGTTTTTT	CASSLRPGADTGELFF
TRBV6-5	.	few	TRBJ2-5	TGTGCCAGCAGTTACTCGGGTCAGCTAGGCCAAGAGACCCAGTACTTC	CASSYSGQLGQETQYF
TRBV20-1	TRBD2	few	TRBJ2-7	TGCAGTGCTAGATACGTGTTAGCGGGCACCTCCTACGAGCAGTACTTC	CSARYVLAGTSYEQYF
TRBV20-1	.	.	TRBJ2-5	TGCAGTGCTACCCTCCTCGGTAGGGCGGAGACCCAGTACTTC	CSATLLGRAETQYF
TRBV5-1	.	once	TRBJ1-1	TGCGCCAGCAGTCCCGGGGGCTGGGAGCTGAGGGCTTTCTTT	CASSPGGWELRAFF
TRBV18	TRBD1	few	TRBJ2-1	TGTGCCAGCTCACCACCTCCGACAGGGAACAATGAGCAGTTCTTC	CASSPPPTGNNEQFF
TRBV29-1	.	many	TRBJ2-2	TGCAGCGCCCTCCTTTCCGGGGAGCTGTTTTTT	CSALLSGELFF
TRBV27	.	.	TRBJ2-3	TGTGCCAGCAGTTCCCACCTAAATAGCGGACTATCTAGCACAGATACGCAGTATTTT	CASSSHLNSGLSSTDTQYF
TRBV29-1	.	.	TRBJ2-5	TGCAGCGTTGAAGGCGACACGGAAGAGACCCAGTACTTC	CSVEGDTEETQYF
TRBV18	.	.	TRBJ1-2	TGTGCCAGCTCACGAGCGGGCGAGGGCTACACCTTC	CASSRAGEGYTF
TRBV20-1	.	.	TRBJ2-2	TGCAGTGCTAGAGATTCGAGGCGAGGTGCGGCCGGGGAGCTGTTTTTT	CSARDSRRGAAGELFF
TRBV24-1	TRBD1	.	TRBJ2-3	TGTGCCACCAGTGATCGGGACAGGCCACGAGATACGCAGTATTTT	CATSDRDRPRDTQYF
TRBV9	.	few	TRBJ2-3	TGTGCCAGCAGCGTAGGCCCCGGAGATACGCAGTATTTT	CASSVGPGDTQYF
TRBV7-2	.	.	TRBJ2-2	TGTGCCGCGGGCTGGAACACCGGGGAGCTGTTTTTT	CAAGWNTGELFF
TRBV6-5	.	.	TRBJ1-2	TGTGCCAGCAGTTTCGGGGCAACTAACTATGGCTACACCTTC	CASSFGATNYGYTF
TRBV12-3/TRBV12-4	.	many	TRBJ2-5	TGTGCCAGCAGCCTAGAGGCGGAGACCCAGTACTTC	CASSLEAETQYF
TRBV24-1	.	few	TRBJ2-3	TGTGCCACCAGTGATTGGTGGTATACGCAGTATTTT	CATSDWWYTQYF
TRBV6-5	.	.	TRBJ2-2	TGTGCCAGCAGTTACGCGACAACGAACACCGGGGAGCTGTTTTTT	CASSYATTNTGELFF
TRBV20-1	.	.	TRBJ1-5	TGCAGTGCTAGATTGTCAGCTTCATCAGGTAGGAGCAATCAGCCCCAGCATTTT	CSARLSASSGRSNQPQHF
TRBV4-2	.	.	TRBJ1-2	TGTGCCAGCAGCCAAGATCTACAGACCACTAACTATGGCTACACCTTC	CASSQDLQTTNYGYTF
TRBV7-6	.	.	TRBJ2-2	TGTGCCAGCAGCTTAGGTGTCCCCCCGAACACCGGGGAGCTGTTTTTT	CASSLGVPPNTGELFF
TRBV5-6	.	.	TRBJ2-1	TGTGCCAGCAGCGGGGGGGGCAGGGTCGATGAGCAGTTCTTC	CASSGGGRVDEQFF
TRBV4-2	.	many	TRBJ1-1	TGTGCCAGCAGCCAAGATCGCTTGGGAACTGAAGCTTTCTTT	CASSQDRLGTEAFF
TRBV29-1	.	many	TRBJ2-1	TGCAGCGTGACTGAACCCATAGGGCAGTTCTTC	CSVTEPIGQFF
TRBV12-3/TRBV12-4	TRBD2	.	TRBJ2-2	TGTGCCAGCAGTGAGGGCCAGCGGGGGGTAAACACCGGGGAGCTGTTTTTT	CASSEGQRGVNTGELFF
TRBV6-1	.	few	TRBJ1-5	TGTGCCAGCGCCGTGACGGATAGCAATCAGCCCCAGCATTTT	CASAVTDSNQPQHF
TRBV20-1	TRBD1	.	TRBJ2-3	TGCAGTGCCCCTAGGGGGCTACGTAGCACAGATACGCAGTATTTT	CSAPRGLRSTDTQYF
TRBV10-3	.	many	TRBJ1-4	TGTGCCATCAGTGAGTCGGGGGCTGTTGAAGAAAAACTGTTTTTT	CAISESGAVEEKLFF
TRBV24-1	TRBD1	.	TRBJ2-3	TGTGCCACTGGACAGGGCGAAATGGGCTCAGATACGCAGTATTTT	CATGQGEMGSDTQYF
TRBV4-1	TRBD2	.	TRBJ2-1	TGCGCCAGCAGCCACGAGGGAGGGCTTGTCTATGAGCAGTTCTTC	CASSHEGGLVYEQFF